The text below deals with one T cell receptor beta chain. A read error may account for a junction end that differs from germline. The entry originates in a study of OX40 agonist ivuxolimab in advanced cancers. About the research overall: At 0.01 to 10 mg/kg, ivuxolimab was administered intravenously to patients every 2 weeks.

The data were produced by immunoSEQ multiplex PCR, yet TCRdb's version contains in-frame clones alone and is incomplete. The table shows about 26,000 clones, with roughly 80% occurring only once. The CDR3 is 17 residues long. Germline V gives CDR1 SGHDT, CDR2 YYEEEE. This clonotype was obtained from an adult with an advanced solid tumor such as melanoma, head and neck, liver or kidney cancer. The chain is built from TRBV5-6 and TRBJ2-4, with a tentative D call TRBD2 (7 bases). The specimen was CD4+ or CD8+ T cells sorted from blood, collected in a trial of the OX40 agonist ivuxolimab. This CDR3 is CARSWGGGGAAKNIQYF. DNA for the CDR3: TGTGCCCGCAGCTGGGGGGGCGGGGGCGCGGCCAAAAACATTCAGTACTTC. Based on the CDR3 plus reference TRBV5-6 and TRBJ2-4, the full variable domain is DAGVTQSPTHLIKTRGQQVTLRCSPKSGHDTVSWYQQALGQGPQFIFQYYEEEERQRGNFPDRFSGHQFPNYSSELNVNALLLGDSALYLCARSWGGGGAAKNIQYFGAGTRLSVL.